The 11 T cell receptor beta chains presented below share a single source sample, sequenced in a study of shared clonotypes between healthy human individuals. TCRdb keeps only in-frame clones here, not all; method: immunoSEQ multiplex PCR. Of around 1.9 million clones listed, approximately 94% are singletons. CD8 cells classed as naive were CD45RO-negative and positively selected for CCR7, excluding terminally differentiated effector memory CD45RA+ cells. The sample taken for sequencing was naive CD8+ T cells from PBMCs. The receptor source for this set is a man aged 18-30 years in good health. Some clones in this sample may be carry-over from other donors' samples.

Regarding this clone: The sample has other DNA sequences that encode this CDR3 too. The chain is built from TRBV5-6 and TRBJ1-1; D unresolved. CDR1 SGHDT and CDR2 YYEEEE come from the germline V gene. V shed 0 bases and J shed 5 bases, with 5 bases lying between them. The CDR3 contains 12 residues. CDR3 in amino acids: CASSLVGTEAFF. CDR3 bases: TGTGCCAGCAGCTTGGTGGGGACTGAAGCTTTCTTT.

The chain is built from TRBV7-9 and TRBJ1-1, with TRBD1 matching over 7 bases. The length of the CDR3 is 11 residues. V was clipped by 4 bases and J by 10 bases; unmatched bases: 3. CDR1 is SEHNR, CDR2 FQNEAQ, per germline (reference sequence). CDR3 nucleotides: TGTGCCAGCAGCTCTACAGGGGTAGCTTTCTTT. Protein: CASSSTGVAFF.

The chain recombines TRBV7-9 with TRBJ2-3, with TRBD2 matching over 12 bases. With V trimmed by 5 bases and J by 4 bases, 7 bases remained unmatched. Germline CDR1 SEHNR, CDR2 FQNEAQ (reference sequence). The CDR3 is 16 residues long. In DNA form, the CDR3 reads TGTGCCAGCAGCCAGACTAGCGGGAGCCCCCCAGATACGCAGTATTTT. Its protein is CASSQTSGSPPDTQYF.

The chain links TRBV11-3 to TRBJ1-1; TRBD1 matches 7 bases. The germline CDR1 and CDR2 sequences are SGHNT and YENEEA. V lost 5 bases and J lost 5; bases outside the gene matches: 11. The CDR3 extends over 15 amino acids. The DNA for the CDR3 is TGTGCCAGCAGCCCCCGACAGGGTTCAGGAACTGAAGCTTTCTTT. Translated, it gives CASSPRQGSGTEAFF.

This rearrangement joins TRBV5-1 to TRBJ2-3; D perhaps matches TRBD1 (6 bases). V shed 4 bases and J shed 4 bases, with 7 bases lying between them. Germline values: CDR1 SGHRS, CDR2 YFSETQ. The CDR3 has 12 amino acids. The CDR3 region is CASSHRADTQYF. CDR3 sequence (DNA): TGCGCCAGCAGCCACAGGGCAGATACGCAGTATTTT. Filled out from reference TRBV5-1 and TRBJ2-3, the complete variable domain reads KAGVTQTPRYLIKTRGQQVTLSCSPISGHRSVSWYQQTPGQGLQFLFEYFSETQRNKGNFPGRFSGRQFSNSRSEMNVSTLELGDSALYLCASSHRADTQYFGPGTRLTVL.

On this clone itself: Other nucleotide sequences in the sample specify the same CDR3. CDR3 in amino acids: CASSLGLNTEAFF. In DNA, the CDR3 is TGTGCCAGTAGTTTGGGGCTGAACACTGAAGCTTTCTTT. V usage is TRBV19 and J usage is TRBJ1-1; weak D call: TRBD1 (5 bases). The CDR3 loop spans 13 amino acids. CDR1 is LNHDA and CDR2 is SQIVND in the germline V gene (reference sequence). V was pared by 5 bases and J by 0 bases, with 7 bases between.

This rearrangement joins TRBV7-9 to TRBJ1-2; D not certain. V was trimmed by 1 base and J by 0 bases, leaving 9 bases between them. The CDR3 extends over 15 amino acids. Germline V gives CDR1 SEHNR, CDR2 FQNEAQ (reference sequence). The CDR3 DNA reads as TGTGCCAGCAGCTTAGGTGTGGAGCCTAACTATGGCTACACCTTC. Protein product: CASSLGVEPNYGYTF.

The chain employs TRBV27 and TRBJ2-3; D not resolved. The germline V gene has CDR1 MNHEY and CDR2 SMNVEV (reference sequence). The CDR3 is 16 amino acids. V shed 7 bases and J shed 3 bases, with 20 bases lying between them. Here the CDR3 reads CASTPDPVRGTDTQYF. CDR3 sequence (DNA): TGTGCCAGCACCCCGGACCCCGTGCGCGGAACAGATACGCAGTATTTT.

J is TRBJ2-2 and V is TRBV4-3, with D possibly TRBD2 on 6 matching bases. The germline V gene encodes CDR1 LGHNA and CDR2 YSLEER. CDR3 size: 15 residues. Trimming removed 4 bases from V and 1 base from J, with 10 bases in between. The chain's CDR3 is CASSPSAMNTGELFF. As DNA, the CDR3 is TGCGCCAGCAGCCCTAGCGCAATGAACACCGGGGAGCTGTTTTTT.

This chain links TRBV11-2 with TRBJ2-1, with 14 bases that match TRBD2. The germline V gene has CDR1 SGHAT and CDR2 FQNNGV. J lost 1 base, V lost 5 bases, and 10 bases had no gene match. This CDR3 has 19 amino acids. In DNA, the CDR3 is TGTGCCAGCAGCCCCTATGGGACTAGCGGGAGTCGGTCCTACAATGAGCAGTTCTTC. Translation gives CASSPYGTSGSRSYNEQFF.

The genes are TRBV5-1 and TRBJ1-4; D is undetermined. Germline assignment: CDR1 SGHRS and CDR2 YFSETQ. Trimming pared 6 bases from V and 0 bases from J, leaving 12 bases between. The CDR3 is made up of 15 amino acids. The CDR3 nucleotides are TGCGCCAGCACCCCAAGGCCGGCAACTAATGAAAAACTGTTTTTT. Encoded protein: CASTPRPATNEKLFF.